This is a list of T cell receptor beta chains from one sample in a study of blood T cell repertoires in COVID-19. Profiled with immunoSEQ multiplex PCR; TCRdb holds only in-frame clones, not every one. The sample holds some 130,000 clones; about 87% are singletons and the top ten take around a tenth. The sequenced material came from peripheral blood. These TCRs come from a man aged 45-60 years with acute or convalescent COVID-19. CDR3s include the opening cysteine and the closing phenylalanine or tryptophan. The D gene is left open where the match is weak. Clone size is stated in some rows and not others, as once, few, many or a class when expanded.

>-|15|TRBJ1-1|TRBV5-1|-
TGCGCCAGCAGCTTGGATGGAGGGGCCATCAATGAAGCTTTCTTT
CASSLDGGAINEAFF
>TRBD2|15|TRBJ2-4|TRBV28|-
TGTGCCAGCATCAATAGCGGGAGTGGCAAAAACATTCAGTACTTC
CASINSGSGKNIQYF
>TRBD2|15|TRBJ2-1|TRBV2|-
TGTGCCAGCAGTCTAGCGGGGGGGCCTAGGAATGAGCAGTTCTTC
CASSLAGGPRNEQFF
>TRBD2|16|TRBJ2-5|TRBV27|-
TGTGCCAGCAGTTTAATTCCTAGCGGGACTCTGGAGACCCAGTACTTC
CASSLIPSGTLETQYF
>-|12|TRBJ1-1|TRBV19|-
TGTGCCAGTATTTCATTCGGCACTGAAGCTTTCTTT
CASISFGTEAFF
>-|11|TRBJ2-3|TRBV20-1|-
TGCAGTGCTCCGGACACGGGCACGCAGTATTTT
CSAPDTGTQYF
>TRBD1|15|TRBJ1-5|TRBV6-5|-
TGTGCCAGCAGTCTAACATACAGGGGCGTTCAGCCCCAGCATTTT
CASSLTYRGVQPQHF
>TRBD2|16|TRBJ2-7|TRBV15|-
TGTGCCACCAGCAGAGAGCACAGCGGGAGGGCTCGGGAGCAGTACTTC
CATSREHSGRAREQYF
>TRBD1|14|TRBJ1-4|TRBV5-4|-
TGTGCCAGCAGCTTGCCGGGACAGTTAGAAAAACTGTTTTTT
CASSLPGQLEKLFF
>TRBD1|12|TRBJ1-2|TRBV28|-
TGTGCCAGCTTCGGACAGGGCTATGGCTACACCTTC
CASFGQGYGYTF
>-|12|TRBJ2-7|TRBV10-1|-
TGCGCCAGCAGTGAGGCAGGCTACGAGCAGTACTTC
CASSEAGYEQYF
>TRBD1|14|TRBJ1-1|TRBV30|-
TGTGCCTGGTCTCGGGACAGGGTGAGCACTGAAGCTTTCTTT
CAWSRDRVSTEAFF
>TRBD1|18|TRBJ2-1|TRBV6-2/TRBV6-3|-
TGTGCCAGCAGTTACCCTGGGTTGGGACAGGGGGCCCTCAATGAGCAGTTCTTC
CASSYPGLGQGALNEQFF
>TRBD1|17|TRBJ1-2|TRBV10-3|-
TGTGCCATCAGTGCCCCGAGACAGGGGTCGCTTAACTATGGCTACACCTTC
CAISAPRQGSLNYGYTF
>-|10|TRBJ1-2|TRBV30|-
TGTGCCTGGATTGGGGCGGGCTACACCTTC
CAWIGAGYTF
>-|13|TRBJ1-1|TRBV18|-
TGTGCCAGTTCGAGGCGGATGGACACTGAAGCTTTCTTT
CASSRRMDTEAFF
>TRBD1|18|TRBJ2-3|TRBV28|-
TGTGCCAGCAGGGTAGACGACAGGGCCGCTATTATTGGGACTACGCAGTATTTT
CASRVDDRAAIIGTTQYF
>-|12|TRBJ1-2|TRBV27|-
TGTGCCAGCAGTTTCGGGGGCTATGGCTACACCTTC
CASSFGGYGYTF
>-|13|TRBJ2-7|TRBV18|-
TGTGCCAGCTCACCGGACAGTGCCTTCGAGCAGTACTTC
CASSPDSAFEQYF
>-|15|TRBJ1-1|TRBV4-1|few
TGCGCCAGCAGCCAAGATGATCGGGGGATGGCTGAAGCTTTCTTT
CASSQDDRGMAEAFF
>-|16|TRBJ2-2|TRBV6-5|-
TGTGCCAGCAGTTGGCAGGTTACCGCGAACACCGGGGAGCTGTTTTTT
CASSWQVTANTGELFF
>-|14|TRBJ1-4|TRBV5-5|-
TGTGCCAGCAGCTTGATCCGGGGAGGCGAAAAACTGTTTTTT
CASSLIRGGEKLFF
>TRBD1|14|TRBJ1-3|TRBV13|-
TGTGCCAGCAGCCTGGACAGGGGAGGAAACACCATATATTTT
CASSLDRGGNTIYF
>TRBD2|14|TRBJ2-7|TRBV7-9|-
TGTGCCAGCAGTACGAGCGGGGGGGCTTTCGAGCAGTACTTC
CASSTSGGAFEQYF
>-|14|TRBJ2-5|TRBV7-2|-
TGTGCCAGCAGCCCCCCAAGCAGGACTGGGACCCAGTACTTC
CASSPPSRTGTQYF
>-|12|TRBJ1-2|TRBV5-1|-
TGCGCCAGCAGCCCCCCCAGTGATGGCTACACCTTC
CASSPPSDGYTF
>TRBD1|14|TRBJ1-2|TRBV6-5|few
TGTGCCAGCAGTTACTTCCGGGACAGGGACGGCTACACCTTC
CASSYFRDRDGYTF
>-|15|TRBJ2-1|TRBV15|-
TGTGCCACCAACCAGATGGTAAGCTCCTACAATGAGCAGTTCTTC
CATNQMVSSYNEQFF
>TRBD2|18|TRBJ2-3|TRBV10-2|few
TGCGCCAGCTCAAAGGCCGGGACTAGCGGGTTTAGCACAGATACGCAGTATTTT
CASSKAGTSGFSTDTQYF
>TRBD2|17|TRBJ2-5|TRBV23-1|-
TGCGCCAGCACGGGTTCGACTAGCGGGAAACCCCAAGAGACCCAGTACTTC
CASTGSTSGKPQETQYF
>-|12|TRBJ2-7|TRBV11-3|-
TGTGCCAGCAGCTCTGAGGGAAGCGAGCAGTACTTC
CASSSEGSEQYF
>-|14|TRBJ1-6|TRBV5-6|-
TGTGCCAGCAGCTTGCACAGGGACAATTCACCCCTCCACTTT
CASSLHRDNSPLHF
>TRBD2|15|TRBJ2-7|TRBV5-1|-
TGCGCCAGCAGTCAAGAGGGACTAGCGGCTTACGAGCAGTACTTC
CASSQEGLAAYEQYF
>-|13|TRBJ2-4|TRBV6-5|-
TGTGCCAGCAGTTACGCCCTAGGATACATTCAGTACTTC
CASSYALGYIQYF
>-|14|TRBJ1-1|TRBV6-5|once
TGTGCCAGCGGACTCCGGGGAGGAGGCACTGAAGCTTTCTTT
CASGLRGGGTEAFF
>TRBD2|15|TRBJ2-7|TRBV11-2|-
TGTGCCAGCAGCTTAGGGGGGACTAGCGGTCGTCAGCAGTACTTC
CASSLGGTSGRQQYF
>-|13|TRBJ1-2|TRBV7-2|-
TGTGCCAGCAGCCCAAGGCCGGGTAACGGCTACACCTTC
CASSPRPGNGYTF
>-|15|TRBJ1-3|TRBV14|once
TGTGCCAGCAGCCAAGTCACGGGCTCTGGAAACACCATATATTTT
CASSQVTGSGNTIYF
>TRBD2|14|TRBJ2-7|TRBV28|-
TGTGCCAGCAGTACCACTTCCGGGACTAACGAGCAGTACTTC
CASSTTSGTNEQYF
>TRBD1|14|TRBJ1-2|TRBV5-1|few
TGCGCCAGCAGCGTATTACAGGGGAACTATGGCTACACCTTC
CASSVLQGNYGYTF
>TRBD1|16|TRBJ1-5|TRBV18|-
TGTGCCAGCTCACCAAGACAGGGCCGAGACAATCAGCCCCAGCATTTT
CASSPRQGRDNQPQHF
>TRBD1|15|TRBJ1-2|TRBV9|-
TGTGCCAGCAGCCACCGGACAGGGGGGCGGTATGGCTACACCTTC
CASSHRTGGRYGYTF
>TRBD1|14|TRBJ1-2|TRBV15|-
TGTGCCACCAGCAGAAGGACAGGGCTAGCCGGCTACACCTTC
CATSRRTGLAGYTF
>TRBD1|15|TRBJ2-7|TRBV6-5|-
TGTGCCAGCACTCCCAGACAGGGGTGGATGAACGAGCAGTACTTC
CASTPRQGWMNEQYF
>-|14|TRBJ2-6|TRBV19|-
TGTGCCGTAAGGAGTTACTCTGGGGCCAACGTCCTGACTTTC
CAVRSYSGANVLTF
>TRBD1|16|TRBJ1-2|TRBV7-9|-
TGTGCCAGCAGCCGAACCGGGACAGGGGGCGGCTATGGCTACACCTTC
CASSRTGTGGGYGYTF
>-|11|TRBJ1-1|TRBV10-3|-
TGTGCCATCCGAGGGAACACTGAAGCTTTCTTT
CAIRGNTEAFF
>TRBD2|17|TRBJ2-7|TRBV4-2|-
TGTGCCAGCAGCCAAAGGCCTAGCGGGAGTATTGGAAACGAGCAGTACTTC
CASSQRPSGSIGNEQYF